The 5 T cell receptor beta chains presented below share a single source sample, sequenced in a study of OX40 agonist ivuxolimab in advanced cancers. Libraries were prepared by immunoSEQ multiplex PCR; TCRdb keeps only in-frame clonotypes and omits some of them. The sample carries about 83,000 clones, under 90% recorded once. The specimen comprised CD4+ or CD8+ T cells sorted from blood, sampled in a trial of the OX40 agonist ivuxolimab. The receptor source for this set is an adult with an advanced solid tumor such as melanoma, head and neck, liver or kidney cancer.

This chain links TRBV19 with TRBJ2-7; TRBD1 matches 11 bases. Per germline, CDR1 LNHDA and CDR2 SQIVND (reference sequence). The CDR3 sequence is 13 residues long. Losses at the gene ends were 6 bases for V and 7 bases for J; bases not matched to a gene: 5. The CDR3 coding sequence is TGTGCCAGTAGCGGACAGGGGGCGGGGGAGCAGTACTTC. Encoded protein: CASSGQGAGEQYF.

In this sample, this clone turned up a few times. The chain is built from TRBV7-3 and TRBJ2-2, with TRBD1 identical over 7 bases. The germline CDR1 and CDR2 sequences are SGHTA and FQGTGA. The CDR3 contains 14 residues. With V trimmed by 6 bases and J by 3 bases, 4 bases remained unmatched. The CDR3 loop reads CASRLTGDTGELFF. In DNA, the CDR3 is TGTGCCAGCAGACTTACAGGGGACACCGGGGAGCTGTTTTTT.

The chain has TRBV18 and TRBJ1-5, with D unclear. CDR3 length: 14 amino acids. Germline V gives CDR1 KGHSH, CDR2 LQKENI. Trimming stripped 2 bases from V and 0 bases from J, with 5 bases between. CDR3 in amino acids: CASSPSGSNQPQHF. The CDR3 nucleotides read TGTGCCAGCTCACCAAGCGGTAGCAATCAGCCCCAGCATTTT.

The rearrangement uses TRBV10-2 and TRBJ1-2; D gene unclear. Germline V CDR1 and CDR2: WSHSY, SAAADI. The CDR3 totals 12 residues. Deletions cut 6 bases from V and 7 bases from J, with 12 bases between. CDR3 sequence (DNA): TGCGCCAGCAGGTTTGAGGGAGGTGGCTACACCTTC. Its protein product is CASRFEGGGYTF.

This chain uses TRBV28 with TRBJ2-7, with no clear D. Germline V gene sequence: CDR1 MDHEN, CDR2 SYDVKM. Deletions cut 8 bases from V and 2 bases from J, with 13 bases between. The CDR3 extends over 13 amino acids. The CDR3 sequence: CASLTQGTYEQYF. In nucleotides, the CDR3 is TGTGCCAGCCTTACCCAAGGCACCTACGAGCAGTACTTC.